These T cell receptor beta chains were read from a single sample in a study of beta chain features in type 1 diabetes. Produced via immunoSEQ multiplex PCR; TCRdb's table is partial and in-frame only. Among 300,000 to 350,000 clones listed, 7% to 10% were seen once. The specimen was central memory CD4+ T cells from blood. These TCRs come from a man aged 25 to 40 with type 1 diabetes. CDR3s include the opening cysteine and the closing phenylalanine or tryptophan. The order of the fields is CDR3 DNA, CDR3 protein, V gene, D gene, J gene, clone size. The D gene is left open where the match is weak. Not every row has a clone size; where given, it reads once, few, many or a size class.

TGCGCCAGCGGGTTTAGACCCGTTCGTTCCTACGAGCAGTACTTC,CASGFRPVRSYEQYF,TRBV23-1,.,TRBJ2-7,many
TGTGCCAGCAGCTTAGGCAGGCAAGAGACCCAGTACTTC,CASSLGRQETQYF,TRBV7-2,.,TRBJ2-5,.
TGTGCCAGCAGCTCGCTCGACGGACTAGGGGTCAATGAGCAGTTCTTC,CASSSLDGLGVNEQFF,TRBV7-9,TRBD2,TRBJ2-1,few
TGTGCCAGCAGTTACAGGACAGGGAGCAGTGGCTACACCTTC,CASSYRTGSSGYTF,TRBV6-5,TRBD1,TRBJ1-2,many
TGTGCCAGCAGTGAGGCAGGGTGGAGCTATGGCTACACCTTC,CASSEAGWSYGYTF,TRBV2,.,TRBJ1-2,.
TGCGCCAGCAGCCAAGAACAGGGTAGGTCCTACAATGAGCAGTTCTTC,CASSQEQGRSYNEQFF,TRBV4-3,.,TRBJ2-1,.
TGTGCCTGGAGTGGCAGGTGGCAGATGAACACTGAAGCTTTCTTT,CAWSGRWQMNTEAFF,TRBV30,.,TRBJ1-1,.
TGTGCCAGCAGTGAAGACCTAGACTCGAACACCGGGGAGCTGTTTTTT,CASSEDLDSNTGELFF,TRBV2,.,TRBJ2-2,few
TGTGCCAGCAGCGTAGAGGGGACTTCCTACAATGAGCAGTTCTTC,CASSVEGTSYNEQFF,TRBV9,.,TRBJ2-1,few
TGTGCCAGCAGCTTAGCGGCAGGGGCCTCCTACAATGAGCAGTTCTTC,CASSLAAGASYNEQFF,TRBV7-2,.,TRBJ2-1,few
TGCGCCAGCAGCCAACGGCGAGGACAGAACTATGGCTACACCTTC,CASSQRRGQNYGYTF,TRBV4-3,.,TRBJ1-2,few
TGTGCCAGTAGTATCTCCAGAACCTCCAATGAGCAGTTCTTC,CASSISRTSNEQFF,TRBV19,.,TRBJ2-1,many
TGCGCCAGCAGCTTTCAGTCCGACCAAGAGACCCAGTACTTC,CASSFQSDQETQYF,TRBV5-1,.,TRBJ2-5,few
TGTGCCACCAGCAGCGACCCGACTAGCGGGGGATCGGATACGCAGTATTTT,CATSSDPTSGGSDTQYF,TRBV14,TRBD2,TRBJ2-3,few
TGTGCCAGCAGCCCTCCCTGGAACGAGCAGTACTTC,CASSPPWNEQYF,TRBV7-2,.,TRBJ2-7,.
TGCAGCGTCGACAGGGGCCTCCACTATGGCTACACCTTC,CSVDRGLHYGYTF,TRBV29-1,TRBD1,TRBJ1-2,.
TGTGCCAGCAGCAACTCTCCTAGCGGGGGATGGGAGACCCAGTACTTC,CASSNSPSGGWETQYF,TRBV9,TRBD2,TRBJ2-5,few
TGTGCCAGCAGCTTAGTTCCTTCCTTGGCTAATGAAAAACTGTTTTTT,CASSLVPSLANEKLFF,TRBV7-2,.,TRBJ1-4,few
TGTGCCAGCAGTTACCCGCAGGAGAGTTCACCCCTCCACTTT,CASSYPQESSPLHF,TRBV6-6,.,TRBJ1-6,few
TGTGCCAGCAGCTTAAGTTGGACAGATACGCAGTATTTT,CASSLSWTDTQYF,TRBV7-9,.,TRBJ2-3,few
TGCGCCAGCAGTCAAAAAGGGACCTTTTTGGCGAACTTCTATGGCTACACCTTC,CASSQKGTFLANFYGYTF,TRBV23-1,.,TRBJ1-2,.
TGTGCCAGCAGTGAATCAGTTTCAGTAGCGGGGGGGCCAAGGGAGCAGTTCTTC,CASSESVSVAGGPREQFF,TRBV25-1,TRBD2,TRBJ2-1,few
TGTGCCAGCAGCTTCGATCAGGGTAGCGGCTACACCTTC,CASSFDQGSGYTF,TRBV7-2,.,TRBJ1-2,.
TGTGCCAGCTCCAGGATGGGACAGGGGACAAATTCACCCCTCCACTTT,CASSRMGQGTNSPLHF,TRBV9,TRBD1,TRBJ1-6,few
TGTGCCATCACCCCGGACTTGAATGAAAAACTGTTTTTT,CAITPDLNEKLFF,TRBV6-6,.,TRBJ1-4,.
TGTGCCAGCAGCTCCTGGACAGGGGCAGAGACCCAGTACTTC,CASSSWTGAETQYF,TRBV7-2,TRBD1,TRBJ2-5,few
TGTGCCAGCAGCTTAAGGGGCTCGGGGGAGCAGTACTTC,CASSLRGSGEQYF,TRBV7-2,.,TRBJ2-7,few
TGTGCCAGCAGCTTACGGGGGGCGCGGAATGACGAGCAGTACTTC,CASSLRGARNDEQYF,TRBV7-2,.,TRBJ2-7,few
TGTGCCAGCAGCCATGGGGTCCTTGGCTACACCTTC,CASSHGVLGYTF,TRBV6-6,.,TRBJ1-2,.
TGTGCCAGCAGCCCGACAGGGGCCCTAACGTACTTC,CASSPTGALTYF,TRBV7-9,TRBD1,TRBJ2-7,.
TGTGCCTCTCACCAACTTCCTAACACCGGGGAGCTGTTTTTT,CASHQLPNTGELFF,TRBV2,.,TRBJ2-2,few
TGTGCCAGCAGCTTGGGGACAGGGGATGCGGAGACCCAGTACTTC,CASSLGTGDAETQYF,TRBV5-4,TRBD1,TRBJ2-5,many
TGTGCCAGCAGCCAAGAATTAGCGGGGGGCCGAGATACGCAGTATTTT,CASSQELAGGRDTQYF,TRBV4-2,TRBD2,TRBJ2-3,.
TGTGCCAGCAGCTCGGACAGGGTCACAGATACGCAGTATTTT,CASSSDRVTDTQYF,TRBV7-9,TRBD1,TRBJ2-3,many
TGTGCCAGCAGCTTGGGTACGGACAGAAATCAGCCCCAGCATTTT,CASSLGTDRNQPQHF,TRBV5-4,.,TRBJ1-5,few
TGTGCCTGGAGGGGCAGTGGTGGAACTGAAGCTTTCTTT,CAWRGSGGTEAFF,TRBV30,.,TRBJ1-1,.
TGTGCCAGCAGCCCCAGTCCCGGGACAGGGAACTATGGCTACACCTTC,CASSPSPGTGNYGYTF,TRBV7-2,TRBD1,TRBJ1-2,few
TGCAGCGTTTACGGGTTGGCCTACGAGCAGTACTTC,CSVYGLAYEQYF,TRBV29-1,.,TRBJ2-7,.
TGTGCCAGCAGACACACCTTACTAGCGGGGGGGCGCGAGCAGTTCTTC,CASRHTLLAGGREQFF,TRBV11-2,TRBD2,TRBJ2-1,few
TGTGCCAGCTCTACCCCAACAGTCCGTGACTATGGCTACACCTTC,CASSTPTVRDYGYTF,TRBV28,.,TRBJ1-2,.
TGTGCCAGCAGCTTAAGGGGAGGCGGGGACCGCACAGATACGCAGTATTTT,CASSLRGGGDRTDTQYF,TRBV7-2,.,TRBJ2-3,few
TGTGCCAGCAGCGAGGCCCTTTATAATTCACCCCTCCACTTT,CASSEALYNSPLHF,TRBV9,.,TRBJ1-6,.
TGTGCCAGTAGTATAGAGGCGACTAGGGCCTGGGCCCAGTACTTC,CASSIEATRAWAQYF,TRBV19,.,TRBJ2-5,few
TGCAGCGTTGGACAGGGGGGTTCCTACGAGCAGTACTTC,CSVGQGGSYEQYF,TRBV29-1,TRBD1,TRBJ2-7,.
TGTGCCAGCAGTTACTCTGCAGGGTTTGAAAACTATGGCTACACCTTC,CASSYSAGFENYGYTF,TRBV6-5,.,TRBJ1-2,.
TGTGCCAGCAGTGAAGGGAGGGGCAATGAGCAGTTCTTC,CASSEGRGNEQFF,TRBV2,.,TRBJ2-1,.
TGTGCCATCAGCCAGGGCCGGCAGAGCACAGATACGCAGTATTTT,CAISQGRQSTDTQYF,TRBV6-1,.,TRBJ2-3,few
TGTGCCAGCAGCTCCGGGGCTGGAACTGAAGCTTTCTTT,CASSSGAGTEAFF,TRBV11-3,.,TRBJ1-1,.
TGTGCCAGCAGCTTGGCCTGGAGGACTAGCGGAGAGACCCAGTACTTC,CASSLAWRTSGETQYF,TRBV5-6,TRBD2,TRBJ2-5,.
TGCGCCATCCTGCGGGGGGGTAACACCGGGGAGCTGTTTTTT,CAILRGGNTGELFF,TRBV23-1,TRBD2,TRBJ2-2,few
TGCGCCAGCAGTCAATCGAGGACAGAAGGAAACACCATATATTTT,CASSQSRTEGNTIYF,TRBV23-1,.,TRBJ1-3,many
TGTGCCAGCAGCCCCAGGGAGAGCACCATATATTTT,CASSPRESTIYF,TRBV19,.,TRBJ1-3,.
TGTGCCAGCAGCTTTATAGGGGGGCCGGGGGAGACCCAGTACTTC,CASSFIGGPGETQYF,TRBV5-6,.,TRBJ2-5,few
TGTGCCAGCAGCCTGGGGTTTAATCAGCCCCAGCATTTT,CASSLGFNQPQHF,TRBV5-1,.,TRBJ1-5,once